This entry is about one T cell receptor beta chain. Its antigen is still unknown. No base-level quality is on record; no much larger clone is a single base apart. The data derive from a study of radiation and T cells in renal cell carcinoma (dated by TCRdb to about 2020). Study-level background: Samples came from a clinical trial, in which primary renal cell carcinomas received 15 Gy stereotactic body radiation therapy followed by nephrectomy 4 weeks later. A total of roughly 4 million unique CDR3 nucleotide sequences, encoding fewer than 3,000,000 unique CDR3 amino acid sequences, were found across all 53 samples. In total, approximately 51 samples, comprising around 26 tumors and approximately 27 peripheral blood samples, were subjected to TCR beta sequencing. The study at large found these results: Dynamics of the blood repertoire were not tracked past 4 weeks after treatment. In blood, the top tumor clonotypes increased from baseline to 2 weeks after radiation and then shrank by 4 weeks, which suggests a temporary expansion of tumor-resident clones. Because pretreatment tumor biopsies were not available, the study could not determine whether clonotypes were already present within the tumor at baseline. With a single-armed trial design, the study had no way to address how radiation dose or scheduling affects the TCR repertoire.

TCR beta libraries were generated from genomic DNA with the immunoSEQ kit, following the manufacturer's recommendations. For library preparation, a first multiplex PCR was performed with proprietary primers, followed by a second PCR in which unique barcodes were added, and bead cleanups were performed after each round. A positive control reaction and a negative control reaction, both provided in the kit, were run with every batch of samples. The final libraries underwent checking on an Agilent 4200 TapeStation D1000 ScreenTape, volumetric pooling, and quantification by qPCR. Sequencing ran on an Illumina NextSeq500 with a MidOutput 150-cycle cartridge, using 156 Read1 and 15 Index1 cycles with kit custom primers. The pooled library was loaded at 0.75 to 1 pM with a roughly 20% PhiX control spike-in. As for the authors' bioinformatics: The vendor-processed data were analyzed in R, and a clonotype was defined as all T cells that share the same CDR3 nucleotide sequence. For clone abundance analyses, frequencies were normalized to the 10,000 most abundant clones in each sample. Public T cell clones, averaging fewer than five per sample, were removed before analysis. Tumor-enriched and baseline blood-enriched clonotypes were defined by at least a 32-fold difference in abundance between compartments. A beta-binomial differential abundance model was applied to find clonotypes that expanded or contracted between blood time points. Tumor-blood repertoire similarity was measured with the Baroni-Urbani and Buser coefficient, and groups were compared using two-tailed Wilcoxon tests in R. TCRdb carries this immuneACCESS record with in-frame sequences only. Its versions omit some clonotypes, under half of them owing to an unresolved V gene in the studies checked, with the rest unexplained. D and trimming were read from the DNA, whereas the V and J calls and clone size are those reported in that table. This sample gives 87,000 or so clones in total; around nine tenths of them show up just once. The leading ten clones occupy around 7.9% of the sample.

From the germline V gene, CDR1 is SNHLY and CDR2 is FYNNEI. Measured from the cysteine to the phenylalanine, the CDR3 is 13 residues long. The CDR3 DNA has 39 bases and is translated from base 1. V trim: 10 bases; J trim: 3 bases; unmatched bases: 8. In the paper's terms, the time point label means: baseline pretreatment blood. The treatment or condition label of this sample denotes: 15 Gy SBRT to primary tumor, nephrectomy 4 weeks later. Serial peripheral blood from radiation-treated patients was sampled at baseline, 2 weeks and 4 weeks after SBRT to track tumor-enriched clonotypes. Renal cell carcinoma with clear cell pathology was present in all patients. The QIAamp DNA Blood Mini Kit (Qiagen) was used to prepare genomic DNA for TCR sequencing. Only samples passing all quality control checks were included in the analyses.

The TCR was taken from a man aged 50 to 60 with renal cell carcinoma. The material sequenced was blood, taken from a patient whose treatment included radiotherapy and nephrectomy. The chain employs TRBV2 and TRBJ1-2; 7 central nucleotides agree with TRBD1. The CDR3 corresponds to CATRTGSDYGYTF. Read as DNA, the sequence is TGTGCCACCCGGACAGGCTCCGACTATGGCTACACCTTC.